The 12 T cell receptor beta chains below were found in one sample sequenced in a study of cytomegalovirus exposure and HLA in healthy donors. The PCR ran on 60 Vbeta and 13 Jbeta primers. Libraries were prepared by immunoSEQ multiplex PCR; TCRdb keeps only in-frame clonotypes and omits some of them. The sample records 110,000 or so clones, around 68% being singletons. What was sequenced was PBMCs. These receptors were obtained from a woman aged 45-59 years in good health and CMV-seropositive.

J is TRBJ2-6 and V is TRBV9; 7 nucleotides align to TRBD1. The V gene end was trimmed by 0 bases and the J gene end by 4 bases; junction bases not matched to a gene: 10. Per germline, CDR1 SGDLS and CDR2 YYNGEE. The CDR3 has 18 residues. The DNA for the CDR3 is TGTGCCAGCAGCGTAGAGTGGGGCAGGGGGTCCGGGGCCAACGTCCTGACTTTC. Translated, it gives CASSVEWGRGSGANVLTF. Full variable domain (outside the CDR3, taken from reference TRBV9 and TRBJ2-6): DSGVTQTPKHLITATGQRVTLRCSPRSGDLSVYWYQQSLDQGLQFLIQYYNGEERAKGNILERFSAQQFPDLHSELNLSSLELGDSALYFCASSVEWGRGSGANVLTFGAGSRLTVL.

The J gene is TRBJ1-5, the V gene TRBV7-2; 8 bases map to TRBD1. V gave up 1 base and J gave up 4 bases; unmatched junction bases: 3. This CDR3 region has 15 residues. CDR1 and CDR2 from the germline V gene are SGHTA and FQGNSA. The CDR3 here is CASSLGTGRNQPQHF. In nucleotides, the CDR3 is TGTGCCAGCAGCTTAGGGACAGGGAGAAATCAGCCCCAGCATTTT.

The J gene is TRBJ2-5, the V gene TRBV18; D is possibly TRBD2 (5 bases). CDR1 is KGHSH, CDR2 LQKENI, per germline. With 2 bases removed from V and 2 bases from J, the gap between germline ends came to 15 bases. CDR3 length equals 16 residues. The CDR3 spells CASSPGPLGVQETQYF. CDR3 DNA: TGTGCCAGCTCACCAGGCCCACTAGGAGTTCAAGAGACCCAGTACTTC.

This chain uses TRBV2 with TRBJ1-2; 8 bases are a match to TRBD1. The CDR3 is 13 residues long. Trimming at V came to 8 bases and at J to 5 bases, leaving 7 bases not matched to a gene. Per the germline V gene, CDR1 is SNHLY and CDR2 is FYNNEI. The CDR3 loop reads CASFRTGQYGYTF. The DNA for the CDR3 is TGTGCCAGCTTCAGGACAGGGCAATATGGCTACACCTTC.

CDR3 sequence: CASSQVGGTSGNTIYF. CDR3 DNA: TGTGCCAGCAGCCAAGTTGGGGGGACCTCTGGAAACACCATATATTTT. V usage is TRBV4-2 and J usage is TRBJ1-3; D may be TRBD1 (5 bases). In germline, CDR1 is LGHNA, CDR2 YNFKEQ. V was cut by 1 base and J by 0 bases, with 10 bases left in between. The length of the CDR3 is 16 residues.

The CDR3 is CASSVPQGAGNEKLFF. Here the CDR3 DNA reads TGCGCCAGCAGCGTCCCACAGGGGGCGGGTAATGAAAAACTGTTTTTT. The rearrangement uses TRBV5-1 and TRBJ1-4; 9 bases match TRBD1. V gave up 4 bases and J gave up 4 bases; unmatched junction bases: 8. Germline V gene lookup returns CDR1 SGHRS and CDR2 YFSETQ. The CDR3 runs 16 residues.

This clone was detected only once. The V and J genes are TRBV18 and TRBJ1-1, with D maybe TRBD1 (6 bases). V was clipped by 0 bases and J by 7 bases, with 15 bases between them. The CDR3 runs 15 residues. Germline V lookup: CDR1 KGHSH, CDR2 LQKENI. CDR3 amino acids: CASSPPLSGGGEAFF. The CDR3 DNA sequence: TGTGCCAGCTCACCACCCTTAAGTGGGGGCGGTGAAGCTTTCTTT.

This clone was seen a handful of times. This chain uses TRBV6-7 with TRBJ1-3, with no clear D. TRBV6-7 has ORF status, its function being uncertain. Trimming removed 0 bases from V and 0 bases from J, with 3 bases in between. The CDR3 has 14 amino acids. The CDR3 sequence: CASSYSSSGNTIYF. The CDR3 nucleotides read TGTGCCAGCAGTTACTCCAGCTCTGGAAACACCATATATTTT.

The chain employs TRBV19 and TRBJ1-1; 8 bases are shared with TRBD1. From germline, CDR1 is LNHDA and CDR2 SQIVND (reference sequence). Trimming at V came to 6 bases and at J to 1 base, leaving 10 bases not matched to a gene. The CDR3 extends over 16 amino acids. The CDR3 loop is CASRAGQGRGNTEAFF. For the CDR3, the DNA is TGTGCCAGTAGGGCTGGACAGGGTAGAGGGAACACTGAAGCTTTCTTT.

The gene calls are TRBV29-1 and TRBJ2-1, with 9 bases that match TRBD1. The CDR3 is made up of 14 amino acids. V trimming: 3 bases; J trimming: 4 bases; junction bases outside the gene matches: 4. Germline CDR1 is SQVTM and CDR2 is ANQGSEA. The CDR3 region is CSVDPGQGYNEQFF. CDR3 in DNA: TGCAGCGTTGATCCAGGACAGGGGTACAATGAGCAGTTCTTC.

This clone was seen more than once but under ten times. The rearrangement links TRBV7-2 to TRBJ2-4; D is perhaps TRBD1 (5 bases). Germline-derived CDR1 and CDR2 are SGHTA and FQGNSA. The CDR3 is 14 residues long. The germline V and J ends were trimmed by 2 bases and 1 base, with 6 bases remaining between them. The CDR3 loop is CASSLPGAKNIQYF. CDR3 DNA: TGTGCCAGCAGCTTACCAGGGGCCAAAAACATTCAGTACTTC.

The chain recombines TRBV11-2 with TRBJ2-2; D perhaps matches TRBD1 (5 bases). Per the germline V gene, CDR1 is SGHAT and CDR2 is FQNNGV. The CDR3 has 17 residues. V was shortened by 5 bases and J by 2 bases, with 18 bases between the two germline ends. CDR3 residues: CASSQWTLRLNTGELFF. The CDR3 DNA sequence: TGTGCCAGCAGCCAATGGACACTCCGGCTAAACACCGGGGAGCTGTTTTTT.